Listed below are T cell receptor beta chains from one sample, sequenced in a study of T cell responses to AZD1222 COVID-19 vaccine. This table comes from immunoSEQ multiplex PCR, and its TCRdb copy is limited to in-frame clones, with some not included. The sample holds some 150,000 clones, around nine tenths seen once. This specimen consisted of peripheral blood, obtained 28 days after the second AZD1222 dose. All receptors derive from an adult who received the AZD1222 COVID-19 vaccine. The CDR3 runs from the conserved cysteine through the conserved F or W. The order of the fields is D gene, J gene, V gene, clone size, CDR3 DNA, CDR3 protein. A D gene is named only where the DNA matches it firmly. Not all rows give a size; the values are once, few, many and, for expanded clones, a class.

D gene: .; J gene: TRBJ2-1; V gene: TRBV3-1/TRBV3-2; clone size: .; CDR3 DNA: TGTGCCAGCAGCCAAGAAACTCAGGGGGAGCAGTTCTTC; CDR3 protein: CASSQETQGEQFF
D gene: .; J gene: TRBJ2-1; V gene: TRBV13; clone size: .; CDR3 DNA: TGTGCCAGCAGCCCATACAACAATGAGCAGTTCTTC; CDR3 protein: CASSPYNNEQFF
D gene: .; J gene: TRBJ1-1; V gene: TRBV4-3; clone size: .; CDR3 DNA: TGCGCCAGCAGGGAGGGGGTTAACACTGAAGCTTTCTTT; CDR3 protein: CASREGVNTEAFF
D gene: TRBD2; J gene: TRBJ2-2; V gene: TRBV28; clone size: .; CDR3 DNA: TGTGCCAGCAGGAAACACTTGACCGGGACTAGCGGGAGGAAGGCCGGGGAGCTGTTTTTT; CDR3 protein: CASRKHLTGTSGRKAGELFF
D gene: .; J gene: TRBJ1-3; V gene: TRBV6-6; clone size: .; CDR3 DNA: TGTGCCAGCAGTTACCGGGGAAACACCATATATTTT; CDR3 protein: CASSYRGNTIYF
D gene: TRBD1; J gene: TRBJ1-2; V gene: TRBV30; clone size: .; CDR3 DNA: TGTGCCTGGAGCCCGGGACAGGGAGGCTATGGCTACACCTTC; CDR3 protein: CAWSPGQGGYGYTF
D gene: .; J gene: TRBJ2-1; V gene: TRBV10-1; clone size: .; CDR3 DNA: TGCGCCAGCAGTGAACGGCGGGACGGCGATGAGCAGTTCTTC; CDR3 protein: CASSERRDGDEQFF
D gene: .; J gene: TRBJ1-1; V gene: TRBV3-1/TRBV3-2; clone size: few; CDR3 DNA: TGTGCCAGCAGCCCTGCTAGGACAGTGAACACTGAAGCTTTCTTT; CDR3 protein: CASSPARTVNTEAFF
D gene: .; J gene: TRBJ1-2; V gene: TRBV29-1; clone size: .; CDR3 DNA: TGCTCCTGTGGGGGGACCGCTAACTATGGCTACACCTTC; CDR3 protein: CSCGGTANYGYTF
D gene: .; J gene: TRBJ2-2; V gene: TRBV19; clone size: .; CDR3 DNA: TGTGCCAGTATCTCTCGGGGGCTCGCGAACACCGGGGAGCTGTTTTTT; CDR3 protein: CASISRGLANTGELFF
D gene: .; J gene: TRBJ1-2; V gene: TRBV5-1; clone size: .; CDR3 DNA: TGCGCCAGCAGGTCGATAAGAGGAGCTAACTATGGCTACACCTTC; CDR3 protein: CASRSIRGANYGYTF
D gene: TRBD1; J gene: TRBJ2-7; V gene: TRBV6-5; clone size: .; CDR3 DNA: TGTGCCAGCAGTTCTAAGGACAGGGGGCGAGGGGAGCAGTACTTC; CDR3 protein: CASSSKDRGRGEQYF
D gene: TRBD1; J gene: TRBJ2-3; V gene: TRBV18; clone size: .; CDR3 DNA: TGTGCCAGCTCACCACGGGACAGTGGCACAGATACGCAGTATTTT; CDR3 protein: CASSPRDSGTDTQYF
D gene: TRBD1; J gene: TRBJ2-2; V gene: TRBV5-1; clone size: .; CDR3 DNA: TGCGCCAGCAGCTTGTCGGGACAGGGAAACACCGGGGAGCTGTTTTTT; CDR3 protein: CASSLSGQGNTGELFF
D gene: .; J gene: TRBJ2-3; V gene: TRBV24-1; clone size: .; CDR3 DNA: TGTGCCACCAGTGCGGCAGGGGGGACAGATACGCAGTATTTT; CDR3 protein: CATSAAGGTDTQYF
D gene: .; J gene: TRBJ1-1; V gene: TRBV27; clone size: .; CDR3 DNA: TGTGCCAGCAGTTGGGATAGGGGTGAGAGAGGAACTGAAGCTTTCTTT; CDR3 protein: CASSWDRGERGTEAFF
D gene: .; J gene: TRBJ1-3; V gene: TRBV19; clone size: .; CDR3 DNA: TGTGCCAGTAATCGGGCACAGGCCCCCTCTGGAAACACCATATATTTT; CDR3 protein: CASNRAQAPSGNTIYF
D gene: TRBD1; J gene: TRBJ1-1; V gene: TRBV20-1; clone size: .; CDR3 DNA: TGCAGTGCTAGAGGGGACAGCGAAGCTTTCTTT; CDR3 protein: CSARGDSEAFF
D gene: .; J gene: TRBJ2-1; V gene: TRBV2; clone size: .; CDR3 DNA: TGTGCCAGCAGTGAAGCGCTCCAGAACTACAATGAGCAGTTCTTC; CDR3 protein: CASSEALQNYNEQFF
D gene: TRBD1; J gene: TRBJ1-6; V gene: TRBV9; clone size: .; CDR3 DNA: TGTGCCAGCAGCGTAGAAGTAGGGGGCAATTCACCCCTCCACTTT; CDR3 protein: CASSVEVGGNSPLHF
D gene: .; J gene: TRBJ1-6; V gene: TRBV6-5; clone size: .; CDR3 DNA: TGTGCCAGCAGGTTTATTGGGTCGAGCTCACCCCTCCACTTT; CDR3 protein: CASRFIGSSSPLHF
D gene: .; J gene: TRBJ1-1; V gene: TRBV6-5; clone size: once; CDR3 DNA: TGTGCCAGCAGTTATTTCGGGGACACTGAAGCTTTCTTT; CDR3 protein: CASSYFGDTEAFF
D gene: TRBD1; J gene: TRBJ2-7; V gene: TRBV30; clone size: .; CDR3 DNA: TGTGCCTGGCGTTGGGGGGGAGACAGGGGGCTCGTCGAGCAGTACTTC; CDR3 protein: CAWRWGGDRGLVEQYF
D gene: TRBD1; J gene: TRBJ2-4; V gene: TRBV5-1; clone size: .; CDR3 DNA: TGCGCCAGCAGCTTGGCGACAGGGGGTGAGGGCATTCAGTACTTC; CDR3 protein: CASSLATGGEGIQYF
D gene: .; J gene: TRBJ2-2; V gene: TRBV18; clone size: .; CDR3 DNA: TGTGCCAGCTCACCGTCCAGATCGAACACCGGGGAGCTGTTTTTT; CDR3 protein: CASSPSRSNTGELFF
D gene: TRBD1; J gene: TRBJ2-2; V gene: TRBV4-3; clone size: few; CDR3 DNA: TGCGCCAGCAGCCAAGCGACAGGGGATCCCGGGGAGCTGTTTTTT; CDR3 protein: CASSQATGDPGELFF
D gene: TRBD2; J gene: TRBJ2-7; V gene: TRBV2; clone size: few; CDR3 DNA: TGTGCCAGCAGTGGGGGGAGGGGATCCTACGAGCAGTACTTC; CDR3 protein: CASSGGRGSYEQYF
D gene: TRBD1; J gene: TRBJ1-1; V gene: TRBV28; clone size: .; CDR3 DNA: TGTGCCAGCAGTTCAATGGGACAGAAGAACACTGAAGCTTTCTTT; CDR3 protein: CASSSMGQKNTEAFF
D gene: .; J gene: TRBJ1-1; V gene: TRBV11-3; clone size: few; CDR3 DNA: TGTGCCAGCAGCTTCACCCTGAACACTGAAGCTTTCTTT; CDR3 protein: CASSFTLNTEAFF
D gene: TRBD1; J gene: TRBJ1-6; V gene: TRBV2; clone size: .; CDR3 DNA: TGTGCCAGCAGTGTTGGAGAGGGACAGGGTCTCCCTTTAGAAAATTCACCCCTCCACTTT; CDR3 protein: CASSVGEGQGLPLENSPLHF
D gene: .; J gene: TRBJ1-2; V gene: TRBV19; clone size: .; CDR3 DNA: TGTGCCAGTAGTAGTGGACCGGCGGGCTATGGCTACACCTTC; CDR3 protein: CASSSGPAGYGYTF
D gene: TRBD1; J gene: TRBJ1-2; V gene: TRBV7-2; clone size: .; CDR3 DNA: TGTGCCAGCAGCTCCTCCCTTACAGGGGCGTCTGGCTACACCTTC; CDR3 protein: CASSSSLTGASGYTF
D gene: TRBD1; J gene: TRBJ1-2; V gene: TRBV6-5; clone size: .; CDR3 DNA: TGTGCCAGCACCTATAGGGACAGGAGAGCCTATGGCTACACCTTC; CDR3 protein: CASTYRDRRAYGYTF
D gene: .; J gene: TRBJ2-7; V gene: TRBV21-1; clone size: .; CDR3 DNA: TGTGCCAGCATTAATTTAGGTAGCTCCTACGAGCAGTACTTC; CDR3 protein: CASINLGSSYEQYF
D gene: TRBD1; J gene: TRBJ2-2; V gene: TRBV10-3; clone size: .; CDR3 DNA: TGTGCCATCAGTGAGTTACTCGGGACAGGGGTTGACACCGGGGAGCTGTTTTTT; CDR3 protein: CAISELLGTGVDTGELFF
D gene: TRBD1; J gene: TRBJ1-1; V gene: TRBV19; clone size: .; CDR3 DNA: TGTGCCAGTAGGACAGGGACCGCGGGAACTGAAGCTTTCTTT; CDR3 protein: CASRTGTAGTEAFF
D gene: .; J gene: TRBJ2-5; V gene: TRBV29-1; clone size: .; CDR3 DNA: TGCAGCGTTGTAGGCCGGACTCAAGAGACCCAGTACTTC; CDR3 protein: CSVVGRTQETQYF
D gene: .; J gene: TRBJ2-1; V gene: TRBV9; clone size: .; CDR3 DNA: TGTGCCAGCAGCGCAGATGGCCTAGGGTTCAATGAGCAGTTCTTC; CDR3 protein: CASSADGLGFNEQFF
D gene: TRBD1; J gene: TRBJ1-3; V gene: TRBV7-8; clone size: .; CDR3 DNA: TGTGCCAGCAGCCCGTCAGGGGGTACGGGAAACACCATATATTTT; CDR3 protein: CASSPSGGTGNTIYF
D gene: .; J gene: TRBJ1-2; V gene: TRBV25-1; clone size: few; CDR3 DNA: TGTGCCAGCAACCAGGGGTCCTATGGCTACACCTTC; CDR3 protein: CASNQGSYGYTF
D gene: .; J gene: TRBJ2-6; V gene: TRBV6-6; clone size: .; CDR3 DNA: TGTGCCAGCAGGACAGAAACTGGGGCCAACGTCCTGACTTTC; CDR3 protein: CASRTETGANVLTF
D gene: .; J gene: TRBJ2-7; V gene: TRBV28; clone size: .; CDR3 DNA: TGTGCCAGCGGGACTTTTCTCTACGAGCAGTACTTC; CDR3 protein: CASGTFLYEQYF
D gene: .; J gene: TRBJ1-1; V gene: TRBV27; clone size: .; CDR3 DNA: TGTGCCAGCGTACGGGACTTTGGGTTGAACACTGAAGCTTTCTTT; CDR3 protein: CASVRDFGLNTEAFF
D gene: .; J gene: TRBJ1-2; V gene: TRBV28; clone size: .; CDR3 DNA: TGTGCCAGCAGTTCTCCCGGACAGAAGACTAACTATGGCTACACCTTC; CDR3 protein: CASSSPGQKTNYGYTF